This TCR beta chain was sequenced in a study of cytomegalovirus exposure and HLA in healthy donors. Use of 60 Vbeta and 13 Jbeta primers characterized the PCR. Generated by immunoSEQ multiplex PCR, the TCRdb table keeps only in-frame clones and is missing some. The sample is made up of 60,000 to 90,000 clones, and the top ten hold about 4.5% of it. Germline loops: CDR1 MNHEY, CDR2 SMNVEV (reference sequence). The germline V and J ends were trimmed by 4 bases and 6 bases, with 12 bases remaining between them. This CDR3 contains 14 residues. The sequence was collected from a woman aged 40 to 49 in good health and CMV-seropositive. The chain uses TRBV27 and TRBJ2-2, with D possibly being TRBD2 (6 bases). Material for sequencing was PBMCs. The CDR3 here is CASSSSASAGELFF. The CDR3 DNA follows: TGTGCCAGCAGTTCTAGCGCCTCAGCCGGGGAGCTGTTTTTT.